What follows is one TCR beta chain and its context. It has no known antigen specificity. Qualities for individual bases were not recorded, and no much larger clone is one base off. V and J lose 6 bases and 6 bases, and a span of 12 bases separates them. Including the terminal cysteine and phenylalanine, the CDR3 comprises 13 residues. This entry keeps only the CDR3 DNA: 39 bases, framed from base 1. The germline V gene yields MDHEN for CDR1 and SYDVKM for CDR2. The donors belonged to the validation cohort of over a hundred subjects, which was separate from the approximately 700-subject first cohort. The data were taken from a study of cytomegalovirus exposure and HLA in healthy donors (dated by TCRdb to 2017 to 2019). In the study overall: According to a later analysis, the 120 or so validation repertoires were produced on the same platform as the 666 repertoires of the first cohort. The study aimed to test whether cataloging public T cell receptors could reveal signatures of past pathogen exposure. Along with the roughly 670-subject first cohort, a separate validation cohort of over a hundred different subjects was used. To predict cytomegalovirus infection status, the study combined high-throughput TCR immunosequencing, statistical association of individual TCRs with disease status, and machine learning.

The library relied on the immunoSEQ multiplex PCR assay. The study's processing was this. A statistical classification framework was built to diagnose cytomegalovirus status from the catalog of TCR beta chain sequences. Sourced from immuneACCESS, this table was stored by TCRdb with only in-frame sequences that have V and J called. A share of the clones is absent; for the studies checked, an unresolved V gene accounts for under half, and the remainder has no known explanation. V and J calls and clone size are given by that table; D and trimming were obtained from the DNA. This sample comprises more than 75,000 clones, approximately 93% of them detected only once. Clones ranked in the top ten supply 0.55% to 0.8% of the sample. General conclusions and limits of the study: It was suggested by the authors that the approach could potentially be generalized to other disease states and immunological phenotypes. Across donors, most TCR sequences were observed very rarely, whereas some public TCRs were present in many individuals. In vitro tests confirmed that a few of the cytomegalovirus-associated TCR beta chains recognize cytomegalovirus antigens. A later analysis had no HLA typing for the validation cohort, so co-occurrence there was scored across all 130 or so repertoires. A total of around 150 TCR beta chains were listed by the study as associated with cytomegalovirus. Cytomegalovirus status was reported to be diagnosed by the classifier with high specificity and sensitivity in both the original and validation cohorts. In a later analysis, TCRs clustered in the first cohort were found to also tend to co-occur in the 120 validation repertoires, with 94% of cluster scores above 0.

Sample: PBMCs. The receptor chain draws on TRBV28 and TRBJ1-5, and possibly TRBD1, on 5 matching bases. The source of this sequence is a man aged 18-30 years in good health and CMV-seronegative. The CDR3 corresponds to CASRTGLSQPQHF. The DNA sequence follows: TGTGCCAGCAGAACAGGCTTAAGTCAGCCCCAGCATTTT.